The 20 T cell receptor gamma chains below were found in one sample sequenced in a study of Vδ1+ human thymocytes. Sequences come from RNA converted to cDNA by reverse transcription. The CDR3 regions were amplified by multiplex PCR from V-gene primers to a constant-region primer. TCRdb fed the multiplex PCR reads into CATT to redo clone calling. The sample records tens of thousands of gamma-chain clones, roughly 20% being singletons. Their target antigens are unknown. Study-wide results and limits: Highly polyclonal TRG and TRD repertoires with Gaussian CDR3 length distributions appeared in thymus.

The material sequenced was Vdelta1+ gamma-delta thymocytes from the thymus. The sample's subset: FACS-sorted CD3+ TCRalphabeta- TCRVdelta1+ TCRVdelta2- thymocytes. These receptors originate from a boy under two years old who had congenital heart surgery.

This clone is labeled as medium-sized (0.01 to 0.1%). This chain links TRGV4 with TRGJ1 or TRGJ2. Per the germline V gene, CDR1 is EGSTGY and CDR2 is YDSYTSSV. Unmatched junction bases numbered 4, after V lost 3 bases and J lost 8 bases. The CDR3 extends over 11 amino acids. This CDR3 reads CATWDRNKKLF. The CDR3 nucleotides are TGTGCCACCTGGGATAGAAATAAGAAACTCTTT.

This clone is medium-sized within its sample. At the DNA level, this CDR3 is encoded by other sequences in the same sample as well. This chain connects TRGV8 to TRGJ1 or TRGJ2. This CDR3 has 13 amino acids. V lost 3 bases to trimming and J lost 0 bases; unmatched junction nucleotides: 2. The germline gives CDR1 VENAVY, CDR2 YDSYNSRV. CDR3 DNA: TGTGCCACCTGGGATTCGAATTATTATAAGAAACTCTTT. Encoded protein: CATWDSNYYKKLF.

The table lists this clone with a few counts. Within the sample, other DNA sequences also encode this same CDR3. The gene calls are TRGV4 and TRGJP1. The length of the CDR3 is 13 residues. V lost 1 base and J lost 5; bases outside the gene matches: 1. Germline CDR1 EGSTGY, CDR2 YDSYTSSV. The CDR3 region has the DNA TGTGCCACCTGGGATGGTACTGGTTGGTTCAAGATATTT. As protein: CATWDGTGWFKIF.

This clone was detected a few times. V and J are TRGV5 and TRGJ1 or TRGJ2. V dropped 0 bases and J dropped 8; count of bases not matched to a gene: 10. This CDR3 is built from 14 residues. From germline, CDR1 is VINAFY and CDR2 YDVSNSKD. CDR3 in amino acids: CATWDRPHGDKKLF. In DNA form, the CDR3 reads TGTGCCACCTGGGACAGGCCCCACGGGGATAAGAAACTCTTT.

The V call is TRGV4, the J call TRGJ1 or TRGJ2. Germline CDR1 EGSTGY, CDR2 YDSYTSSV. V gave up 2 bases and J gave up 2 bases; unmatched junction bases: 6. This CDR3 region has 14 residues. CDR3 sequence (DNA): TGTGCCACCTGGGATGAGTGGGATTATTATAAGAAACTCTTT. Translation: CATWDEWDYYKKLF.

Details on this clone: TCRdb assigns this DNA the protein of a much larger clone, which departs from its translation at residue 7; this likely reflects a read error, and the protein shown comes from translating the DNA. J is TRGJ1 or TRGJ2 and V is TRGV8. The CDR3 sequence is 11 residues long. Germline V gene data show CDR1 as VENAVY and CDR2 as YDSYNSRV. CDR3 loop: CATWDYHKKLF. The CDR3 DNA reads as TGTGCCACCTGGGATTATCATAAGAAACTCTTT.

This clone was picked up a small number of times. This sequence joins TRGV9 and TRGJP2. Germline CDR1 reads GITISATS; CDR2 reads ISYDGTV (reference sequence). Trimming at V came to 5 bases and at J to 6 bases, leaving 3 bases not matched to a gene. CDR3 length: 12 residues. The CDR3 DNA reads as TGTGCCTTGTGGGGTGGTGATTGGATCAAGACGTTT. It translates to CALWGGDWIKTF.

With respect to this clone: At one boundary the junction diverges from the germline segment, which might be a read error. V gene TRGV9 combines with J gene TRGJ1 or TRGJ2. Germline V gene data show CDR1 as GITISATS and CDR2 as ISYDGTV (reference sequence). The CDR3 sequence is 13 residues long. This CDR3 reads CALWINDYYQKLF. The CDR3 DNA is TGTGCCTTGTGGATAAATGATTATTATCAGAAACTCTTT.

The gene calls are TRGV9 and TRGJ1 or TRGJ2. This CDR3 has 13 residues. V lost 0 bases to trimming and J lost 8 bases; unmatched junction nucleotides: 7. The germline gives CDR1 GITISATS, CDR2 ISYDGTV (reference sequence). CDR3 sequence: CALWEVRWDKKLF. In DNA form, the CDR3 reads TGTGCCTTGTGGGAGGTGCGCTGGGATAAGAAACTCTTT.

This clone was observed a few times. The chain recombines TRGV9 with TRGJ1 or TRGJ2. The CDR3 sequence is 14 residues long. Looked up from germline, CDR1 is GITISATS and CDR2 is ISYDGTV (reference sequence). V was clipped by 2 bases and J by 9 bases; unmatched bases: 13. Here the CDR3 reads CALWEAFSTGKKLF. For the CDR3, the DNA is TGTGCCTTGTGGGAGGCTTTCTCTACGGGTAAGAAACTCTTT.

The V gene is TRGV4, the J gene TRGJ1 or TRGJ2. The CDR3 covers 13 residues. Trimming removed 5 bases from V and 2 bases from J; junction bases left unmatched: 6. Germline values: CDR1 EGSTGY, CDR2 YDSYTSSV. CDR3: CATWAPYYYKKLF. In DNA form, the CDR3 reads TGTGCCACCTGGGCGCCTTATTATTATAAGAAACTCTTT.

The chain couples TRGV5 to TRGJ1 or TRGJ2. CDR1 and CDR2 from the germline V gene are VINAFY and YDVSNSKD. The trim removed 8 bases at V and 3 bases at J, leaving 4 bases unmatched. The CDR3 covers 11 residues. In DNA, the CDR3 is TGTGCCACCTCCGGTTATTATAAGAAACTCTTT. It is translated as CATSGYYKKLF.

The rearrangement joins TRGV4 to TRGJ1 or TRGJ2. Germline CDR1 is EGSTGY and CDR2 is YDSYTSSV. The junction had 8 bases not matched to a gene; V was cut back by 3 bases and J by 0 bases. The CDR3 consists of 15 residues. In nucleotides, the CDR3 is TGTGCCACCTGGGATCGGTCCACGAATTATTATAAGAAACTCTTT. Translating gives CATWDRSTNYYKKLF.

The chain recombines TRGV9 with TRGJ1 or TRGJ2. CDR3 length: 15 residues. CDR1 and CDR2 (germline): GITISATS, ISYDGTV (reference sequence). V shed 3 bases, J shed 0 bases, and the junction held 8 bases outside the gene matches. The CDR3 loop is CALWEILGNYYKKLF. CDR3 coding DNA: TGTGCCTTGTGGGAGATACTGGGGAATTATTATAAGAAACTCTTT.

This clone rates as medium-sized. This sample also contains other DNA sequences that code for the same CDR3. J is TRGJ1 or TRGJ2 and V is TRGV2. Trimming took 0 bases from V and 5 from J; bases not matched to a gene: 4. Looked up from germline, CDR1 is EGSNGY and CDR2 is YDSYNSKV. The CDR3 has 13 residues. CDR3 coding DNA: TGTGCCACCTGGGACGGGCCGAATTATAAGAAACTCTTT. Translated: CATWDGPNYKKLF.

The chain joins TRGV9 to TRGJ1 or TRGJ2. Trimming removed 6 bases from V and 8 bases from J; junction bases left unmatched: 10. The CDR3 has 12 residues. Germline V gene lookup returns CDR1 GITISATS and CDR2 ISYDGTV (reference sequence). CDR3 in amino acids: CALWRWRHKKLF. The CDR3 DNA follows: TGTGCCTTGTGGAGGTGGAGGCATAAGAAACTCTTT.

Comment on this clone: This may come from a read error, since a much larger clone is one base off. The same CDR3 can be traced to other DNA sequences in this sample. The V and J genes are TRGV9 and TRGJP. The CDR3 spans 16 residues. In germline, CDR1 is GITISATS, CDR2 ISYDGTV (reference sequence). J gave up 6 bases and V 0 bases, and 2 bases lay outside the gene matches. The CDR3 loop is CALWEVAELGKKIKVF. The CDR3 region has the DNA TGTGCCTTGTGGGAGGTGGCAGAGTTGGGCAAAAAAATCAAGGTATTT.

With respect to this clone: The sample holds other DNA sequences that translate to the same CDR3. V is TRGV9 and J is TRGJ1 or TRGJ2. The CDR3 is 14 residues long. V gave up 3 bases and J gave up 0 bases; unmatched junction bases: 5. From germline, CDR1 is GITISATS and CDR2 ISYDGTV (reference sequence). The CDR3: CALWESLNYYKKLF. As DNA, the CDR3 is TGTGCCTTGTGGGAGTCATTGAATTATTATAAGAAACTCTTT.

This clone has just a few counts. V is TRGV9 and J is TRGJ1 or TRGJ2. Germline V lookup: CDR1 GITISATS, CDR2 ISYDGTV (reference sequence). With V trimmed by 6 bases and J by 11 bases, 10 bases remained unmatched. This CDR3 is 11 amino acids long. CDR3 in amino acids: CALWTMREKLF. CDR3 coding DNA: TGTGCCTTGTGGACTATGCGGGAGAAACTCTTT.

The genes are TRGV2 and TRGJ1 or TRGJ2. V lost 3 bases and J lost 3; bases outside the gene matches: 11. Germline V gives CDR1 EGSNGY, CDR2 YDSYNSKV. This CDR3 is 15 amino acids long. CDR3 in DNA: TGTGCCACCTGGGACAGGCCAAGGATTTATTATAAGAAACTCTTT. This codes for CATWDRPRIYYKKLF.